Below are 26 T cell receptor beta chains sequenced from a single sample in a study of T-cell reconstitution after alpha-beta-depleted transplantation in children. A TCRbeta library incorporating unique molecular identifiers was prepared. MiXCR was run by TCRdb on the PCR reads, yielding one entry per CDR3 protein. The sample consists of some 500,000 distinct CDR3 sequences, 30% to 35% of them appearing once. The sequencing used PBMCs from the stem cell graft donor, collected from the stem cell graft. Receptors originate from a human donor who donated a stem cell graft to a child with aplastic anemia.

A few counts support this clonotype. The V and J genes are TRBV6-2 or TRBV6-3 and TRBJ2-1; 8 bases fit TRBD2. CDR1 MNHEY and CDR2 SVGEGT come from the germline V gene. CDR3 size: 18 residues. V lost 6 bases and J lost 5; bases outside the gene matches: 18. CDR3 residues: CASSPRPHRAGGHNEQFF. The CDR3 DNA reads TGTGCCAGCAGCCCCCGACCACATCGGGCGGGAGGTCACAATGAGCAGTTCTTC.

This rearrangement joins TRBV20-1 to TRBJ2-7; 7 bases fit TRBD1. The junction had 6 bases not matched to a gene; V was cut back by 5 bases and J by 5 bases. This CDR3 comprises 12 residues. Germline V gives CDR1 DFQATT, CDR2 SNEGSKA (reference sequence). The CDR3 spells CSALQTGHEQYV. The CDR3 DNA follows: TGCAGTGCTCTGCAGACAGGGCACGAGCAGTACGTC.

This clonotype was detected only a few times. The V gene is TRBV30, the J gene TRBJ1-5; D possibly corresponds to TRBD1 (6 bases). The CDR3 covers 15 residues. The V end lost 5 bases, the J end lost 4 bases, and 18 bases lay between the germline ends. In germline, CDR1 is GTSNPN, CDR2 SVGIG (reference sequence). CDR3: CAWQLGAGANQPQHF. The CDR3 region has the DNA TGTGCCTGGCAACTCGGGGCGGGGGCAAATCAGCCCCAGCATTTT.

The rearrangement joins TRBV27 to TRBJ2-1; 7 bases agree with TRBD1. V shed 4 bases, J shed 3 bases, and the junction held 6 bases outside the gene matches. This CDR3 has 15 residues. Germline values: CDR1 MNHEY, CDR2 SMNVEV (reference sequence). As DNA, the CDR3 is TGTGCCAGCAGTTGGCGGACAGGAGGCTACAATGAGCAGTTCTTC. Amino acid sequence: CASSWRTGGYNEQFF.

CDR3 in amino acids: CASSTSTGTETQYF. CDR3 nucleotide sequence: TGCGCCAGCAGCACGTCGACAGGAACGGAGACCCAGTACTTC. The chain carries TRBV5-1 and TRBJ2-5; D is perhaps TRBD1 (6 bases). V lost 4 bases and J 5 bases, leaving 15 bases between the germline ends. The V gene's germline CDR1 is SGHRS and CDR2 YFSETQ. CDR3 length: 14 residues.

The genes are TRBV7-2 and TRBJ1-4; D perhaps matches TRBD1 (5 bases). The germline V and J ends were trimmed by 0 bases and 5 bases, with 13 bases remaining between them. CDR3 size: 16 residues. Germline assignment: CDR1 SGHTA and CDR2 FQGNSA. CDR3 amino acids: CASSLAWGVGNEKLFF. The CDR3, as DNA: TGTGCCAGCAGCTTAGCGTGGGGGGTGGGAAATGAAAAACTGTTTTTT. The full variable domain, completed using reference TRBV7-2 and TRBJ1-4, is GAGVSQSPSNKVTEKGKDVELRCDPISGHTALYWYRQSLGQGLEFLIYFQGNSAPDKSGLPSDRFSAERTGGSVSTLTIQRTQQEDSAVYLCASSLAWGVGNEKLFFGSGTQLSVL.

The CDR3 loop reads CASSPQGRGLEKLFF. CDR3 nucleotide sequence: TGTGCCAGCAGCCCCCAGGGGCGGGGTCTTGAAAAACTGTTTTTT. This chain joins TRBV11-2 and TRBJ1-4; the D gene is possibly TRBD1 (6 bases). Germline CDR1 reads SGHAT; CDR2 reads FQNNGV. The CDR3 covers 15 residues. Trimming pared 5 bases from V and 7 bases from J, leaving 17 bases between.

In this sample, this clonotype turned up a few times. The chain is built from TRBV6-5 and TRBJ2-7, with a tentative D call TRBD2 (5 bases). With 4 bases removed from V and 4 bases from J, the gap between germline ends came to 14 bases. This CDR3 is 14 amino acids long. The V gene's germline CDR1 is MNHEY and CDR2 SVGAGI. The CDR3 sequence is CASSSPDYKYEQYF. As DNA, the CDR3 is TGTGCCAGCAGTTCCCCAGACTACAAATACGAGCAGTACTTC.

The rearrangement uses TRBV5-1 and TRBJ1-1; TRBD1 agrees at 8 bases. J lost 4 bases, V lost 4 bases, and 9 bases had no gene match. CDR3 length: 15 amino acids. CDR1 is SGHRS and CDR2 is YFSETQ in the germline V gene. The chain's CDR3 is CASSHSGTGFTEAFF. CDR3 sequence (DNA): TGCGCCAGCAGCCATTCCGGGACAGGTTTCACTGAAGCTTTCTTT.

The chain couples TRBV9 to TRBJ2-7; D not certain. Germline values: CDR1 SGDLS, CDR2 YYNGEE. V gave up 2 bases and J gave up 2 bases, with 14 bases separating them. The CDR3 spans 15 residues. This chain's CDR3 is CASSVEPGPTYEQYF. The CDR3, as DNA: TGTGCCAGCAGCGTGGAACCAGGCCCAACCTACGAGCAGTACTTC. Filled out from reference TRBV9 and TRBJ2-7, the complete variable domain reads DSGVTQTPKHLITATGQRVTLRCSPRSGDLSVYWYQQSLDQGLQFLIQYYNGEERAKGNILERFSAQQFPDLHSELNLSSLELGDSALYFCASSVEPGPTYEQYFGPGTRLTVT.

The rearrangement uses TRBV7-9 and TRBJ1-4; D gene uncertain. CDR1 is SEHNR, CDR2 FQNEAQ, per germline (reference sequence). This CDR3 is 16 amino acids long. Trimming pared 3 bases from V and 3 bases from J, leaving 14 bases between. CDR3 DNA sequence: TGTGCCAGCAGCTTGCAGGTTCCCGCGTCTAATGAAAAACTGTTTTTT. Translating gives CASSLQVPASNEKLFF.

The chain employs TRBV14 and TRBJ2-5, with D possibly matching TRBD2 (7 bases). CDR1 is SGHDN, CDR2 FVKESK, per germline. The CDR3 has 15 amino acids. Trimming cost V 1 base and J 5 bases, with 14 bases left between them. The chain's CDR3 is CASSQGLQGGETQYF. The CDR3 DNA sequence: TGTGCCAGCAGCCAAGGTCTACAGGGAGGGGAGACCCAGTACTTC.

J is TRBJ2-7 and V is TRBV14; no firm D call. The CDR3 is 15 residues long. The V end lost 1 base, the J end lost 2 bases, and 12 bases lay between the germline ends. Germline V gene data show CDR1 as SGHDN and CDR2 as FVKESK. The CDR3 coding sequence is TGTGCCAGCAGCCAAGTGGCAGCCTTGCCCTACGAGCAGTACTTC. It translates to CASSQVAALPYEQYF.

This clonotype was detected a few times. CDR3 bases: TGTGCCAGCAGCTTCGGGACTAGCGGGGACAATGAGCAGTTCTTC. The encoded protein is CASSFGTSGDNEQFF. V usage is TRBV5-4 and J usage is TRBJ2-1; 13 bases agree with TRBD2. This CDR3 is 15 amino acids long. V was pared by 2 bases and J by 5 bases, with 1 base of the junction left unmatched. CDR1 SGHNT and CDR2 YYREEE come from the germline V gene (reference sequence).

The rearrangement uses TRBV30 and TRBJ1-5; no definite D call. The germline gives CDR1 GTSNPN, CDR2 SVGIG (reference sequence). The CDR3 is 15 residues long. V was pared by 1 base and J by 2 bases, with 12 bases between. CDR3 residues: CAWSGNMQGNQPQHF. The DNA of the CDR3 is TGTGCCTGGAGTGGAAATATGCAGGGCAATCAGCCCCAGCATTTT.

The rearrangement uses TRBV10-3 and TRBJ2-2; D not certain. Germline V gene data show CDR1 as ENHRY and CDR2 as SYGVKD. The V and J ends lost 0 bases and 3 bases respectively, with 2 bases between them. The CDR3 runs to 13 residues. In DNA form, the CDR3 reads TGTGCCATCAGTGAGTCGTACACCGGGGAGCTGTTTTTT. Translation: CAISESYTGELFF.

CDR3: CATSRGIGTATF. The CDR3 DNA is TGTGCCACCAGCAGGGGTATCGGGACAGCGACCTTC. This chain uses TRBV15 with TRBJ1-2; 7 bases line up with TRBD1. The CDR3 extends over 12 amino acids. V shed 3 bases, J shed 14 bases, and the junction held 9 bases outside the gene matches. The germline V gene has CDR1 LNHNV and CDR2 YYDKDF (reference sequence).

This clonotype has just a few counts. V gene TRBV6-5 combines with J gene TRBJ2-6, with no clear D. Trimming pared 2 bases from V and 4 bases from J, leaving 9 bases between. CDR3 length equals 15 residues. The germline gives CDR1 MNHEY, CDR2 SVGAGI. The CDR3 DNA reads as TGTGCCAGCAGTTACGTAGGGTCCGGGGCCAACGTCCTGACTTTC. It yields the protein CASSYVGSGANVLTF.

The chain employs TRBV7-2 and TRBJ2-7; D remains ambiguous. Looked up from germline, CDR1 is SGHTA and CDR2 is FQGNSA. The V and J ends lost 1 base and 1 base respectively, with 14 bases between them. The CDR3 is 16 amino acids. DNA of the CDR3: TGTGCCAGCAGCTTAGGTGGTCCTACCGCGTCCTACGAGCAGTACTTC. Protein product: CASSLGGPTASYEQYF.

V usage is TRBV6-2 or TRBV6-3 and J usage is TRBJ2-1; 11 positions match TRBD2. V dropped 8 bases and J dropped 7; count of bases not matched to a gene: 7. This CDR3 comprises 14 residues. CDR1 is MNHEY and CDR2 is SVGEGT in the germline V gene. The DNA for the CDR3 is TGTGCCAGCTTAGGGACTAGCGGTGGAAATGAGCAGTTCTTC. Its translation: CASLGTSGGNEQFF.

This clonotype was observed a few times. CDR3: CASSFKGGRGYTF. CDR3 in DNA: TGTGCCAGCAGTTTTAAAGGGGGTCGGGGCTACACCTTC. The V call is TRBV27, the J call TRBJ1-2; D might be TRBD1 (6 bases). The CDR3 has 13 residues. V was shortened by 3 bases and J by 8 bases, with 13 bases between the two germline ends. Germline lookup yields CDR1 MNHEY and CDR2 SMNVEV (reference sequence).

The chain employs TRBV6-5 and TRBJ2-5, with D unclear. The length of the CDR3 is 13 residues. CDR1 MNHEY and CDR2 SVGAGI come from the germline V gene. V gave up 4 bases and J gave up 5 bases, with 11 bases separating them. CDR3 residues: CASSSPGSETQYF. DNA of the CDR3: TGTGCCAGCAGTTCCCCTGGGTCTGAGACCCAGTACTTC.

Here the CDR3 reads CASSESLGDEQYV. The CDR3 DNA is TGCGCCAGCAGTGAGTCCTTAGGAGACGAGCAGTACGTC. V and J are TRBV10-1 and TRBJ2-7; no clear D. This CDR3 is built from 13 residues. CDR1 is WNHNN and CDR2 is SYGVQD in the germline V gene (reference sequence). The V end was cut by 0 bases, the J end by 5 bases, with 8 bases between.

The chain couples TRBV19 to TRBJ1-5; 9 bases line up with TRBD1. J lost 2 bases, V lost 6 bases, and 8 bases had no gene match. The CDR3 is 16 residues long. CDR1 LNHDA and CDR2 SQIVND come from the germline V gene (reference sequence). The CDR3, as DNA: TGTGCCAGTAGCCTAGAGACAGGGGGTGGCAATCAGCCCCAGCATTTT. The encoded protein is CASSLETGGGNQPQHF.

This clonotype was counted only a few times. The rearrangement links TRBV7-3 to TRBJ2-1; a possible D gene is TRBD2 (6 bases). The ends were cut back, 4 bases at V and 7 bases at J, with 17 bases in the middle. CDR3 length: 15 amino acids. Germline V gene data show CDR1 as SGHTA and CDR2 as FQGTGA. CDR3 sequence reads: CASSSHVGTGNEQFF. The CDR3, as DNA: TGTGCCAGCAGCTCTCACGTGGGGACTGGTAATGAGCAGTTCTTC.

This clonotype was detected only a few times. The chain has TRBV20-1 and TRBJ2-7; 11 bases are a match to TRBD2. CDR1 is DFQATT, CDR2 SNEGSKA, per germline (reference sequence). The ends lost 3 bases at V and 1 base at J; junction bases unmatched: 14. The CDR3 consists of 18 residues. CDR3 coding DNA: TGCAGTGCTAGGAGGAACTCACCTGGACTAGCGGGTTCCTACGAGCAGTACTTC. Translating gives CSARRNSPGLAGSYEQYF.